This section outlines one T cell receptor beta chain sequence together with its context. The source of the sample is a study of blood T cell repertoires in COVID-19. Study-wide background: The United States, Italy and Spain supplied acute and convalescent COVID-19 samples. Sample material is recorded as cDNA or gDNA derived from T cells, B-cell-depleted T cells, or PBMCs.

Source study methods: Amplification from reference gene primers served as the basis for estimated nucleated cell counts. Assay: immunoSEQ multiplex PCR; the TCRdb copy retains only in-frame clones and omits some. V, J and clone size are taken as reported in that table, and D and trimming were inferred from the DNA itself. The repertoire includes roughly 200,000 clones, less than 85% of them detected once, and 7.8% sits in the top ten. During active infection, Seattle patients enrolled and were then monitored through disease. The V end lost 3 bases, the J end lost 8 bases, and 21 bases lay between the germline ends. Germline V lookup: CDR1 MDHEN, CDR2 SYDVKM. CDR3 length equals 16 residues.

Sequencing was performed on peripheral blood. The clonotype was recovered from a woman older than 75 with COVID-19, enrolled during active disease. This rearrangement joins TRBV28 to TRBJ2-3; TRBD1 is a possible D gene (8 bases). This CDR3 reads CASSFPGDTGGGTQYF. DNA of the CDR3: TGTGCCAGCAGTTTCCCCGGGGACACAGGGGGGGGTACGCAGTATTTT.